This section outlines one TCR beta chain sequence together with its context. Which antigen it targets is not known. No per-base quality is available; no much larger clone lies one base away. The germline V gene (reference sequence) provides CDR1 LNHDA and CDR2 SQIVND. The trim is 7 bases for V and 7 bases for J, with a gap of 14 bases between the germline ends. There are 13 amino acids in the CDR3, from cysteine to phenylalanine inclusive. Of the read, only the CDR3 DNA is kept; its 39 bases are in frame from base 1. The data were taken from a study of OX40 agonist ivuxolimab in advanced cancers. Regarding the study in general: Ivuxolimab was a fully human IgG2 agonistic monoclonal antibody targeting the costimulatory receptor OX40 (CD134). Intravenous ivuxolimab was administered to patients every 2 weeks at six dose levels: 0.01, 0.1, 0.3, 1.5, 3 and 10 mg/kg. Among the approximately 50 dose-escalation patients, some 20 had hepatocellular carcinoma, 15 or so melanoma, 9 renal cell carcinoma and 9 head and neck cancer. The dose-escalation cohort was almost 85% male with a mean age of approximately 60 years, ranging from roughly 20 to 80. Patients were allowed to have had prior anti-PD-1, anti-PD-L1 or anti-CTLA-4 therapy, and 40% of the dose-escalation patients had previously received checkpoint inhibitors. Partial responses occurred in three dose-escalation patients: two with cutaneous melanoma and one with hepatocellular carcinoma. The point of sequencing TCRbeta in the periphery was to test whether ivuxolimab changed TCR sequence diversity and drove clonal T-cell expansion. The paper describes the monotherapy dose-escalation part (N ≈ 50 patients) of the phase I trial of ivuxolimab. Here is what the overall study found, with its caveats: After ivuxolimab, CD8+ T cells had more expanded clones than CD4+ T cells on average. Antigen specificity was not determined for the clonally expanded peripheral T cells. At doses from 0.1 to 3.0 mg/kg, clonal expansion was seen in both CD4+ and CD8+ blood T cells between baseline and week 6. Low levels of normalized T-cell clonal expansion were also shown by some nonresponding patients. In partial responders in the 0.1-3.0 mg/kg groups, normalized peripheral clonal expansion was found to be among the lowest, especially among CD8+ T cells.

The trial excluded patients who had a history of autoimmune disease or were on systemic immunosuppression. Peripheral blood for TCR sequencing was collected from all dose cohorts at baseline, on cycle 4 day 1, and on cycle 7 day 1. Samples were obtained from an open-label, multicenter, first-in-human phase I dose-escalation trial of ivuxolimab. Adults with locally advanced or metastatic melanoma, renal cell carcinoma, hepatocellular carcinoma or head and neck squamous cell carcinoma were enrolled in the trial. CD4+ and CD8+ T cells were sorted separately from peripheral blood before TCR sequencing. For sequencing of the TCRbeta CDR3 region, genomic DNA was extracted from the sorted cells. The immunoSEQ Assay was used for sequencing of TCRbeta CDR3 regions. TCRdb's version of the immuneACCESS table is confined to in-frame rearrangements and falls short of the full clone set. An unresolved V gene accounts for under half of the shortfall where checked; the remainder is of unknown origin. The sample profile shows 65,000 to 85,000 clones; about 85% of them were found once. The ten top clones hold roughly 3% of the sample.

This receptor was taken from an adult with an advanced solid tumor such as melanoma, head and neck, liver or kidney cancer. The chain links TRBV19 with TRBJ2-1; possibly the D gene is TRBD1, per 7 matching bases. Sequencing was performed on CD4+ or CD8+ T cells sorted from blood, taken in a trial of the OX40 agonist ivuxolimab. Here is the DNA: TGTGCCAGTAATCCACAGGGGAGGAATGAGCAGTTCTTC. This codes for CASNPQGRNEQFF.